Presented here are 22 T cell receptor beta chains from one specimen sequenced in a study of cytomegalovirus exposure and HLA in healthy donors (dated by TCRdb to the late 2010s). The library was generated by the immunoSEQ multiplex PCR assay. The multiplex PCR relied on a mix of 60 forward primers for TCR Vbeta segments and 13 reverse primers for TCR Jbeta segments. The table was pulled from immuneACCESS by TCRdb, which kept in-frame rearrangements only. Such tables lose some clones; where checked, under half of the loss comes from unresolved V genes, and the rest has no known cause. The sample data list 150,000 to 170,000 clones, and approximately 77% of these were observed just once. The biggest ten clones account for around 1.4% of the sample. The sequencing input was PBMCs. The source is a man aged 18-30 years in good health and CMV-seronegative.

The CDR3 is CASSLRGLVPPQIYEQYF. The CDR3 DNA reads TGCGCCAGCAGCCTTCGGGGACTAGTTCCCCCCCAAATCTACGAGCAGTACTTC. The genes are TRBV4-1 and TRBJ2-7, with TRBD2 matching 8 bases. J gave up 3 bases and V 4 bases, and 17 bases lay outside the gene matches. CDR3 length: 18 residues. The germline V gene has CDR1 MGHRA and CDR2 YSYEKL.

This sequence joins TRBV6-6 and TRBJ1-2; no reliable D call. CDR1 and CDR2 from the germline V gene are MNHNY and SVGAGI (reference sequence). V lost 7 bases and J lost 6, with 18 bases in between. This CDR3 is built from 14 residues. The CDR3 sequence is CASTSPRDLNGYTF. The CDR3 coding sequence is TGTGCCAGCACTAGCCCTAGGGATTTGAATGGCTACACCTTC.

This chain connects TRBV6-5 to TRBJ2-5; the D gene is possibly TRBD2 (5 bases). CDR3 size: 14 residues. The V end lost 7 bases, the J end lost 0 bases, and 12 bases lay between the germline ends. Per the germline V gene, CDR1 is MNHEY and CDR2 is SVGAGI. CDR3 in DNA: TGTGCCAGCACTGATGGGCGGGACCAAGAGACCCAGTACTTC. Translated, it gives CASTDGRDQETQYF.

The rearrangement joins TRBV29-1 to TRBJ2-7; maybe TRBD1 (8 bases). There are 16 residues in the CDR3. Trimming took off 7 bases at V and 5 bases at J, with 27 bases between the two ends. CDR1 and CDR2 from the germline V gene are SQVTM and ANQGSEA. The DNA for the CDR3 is TGCAGCGCTTACCCCACAGCGACAGGGGAGGGAGACGAGCAGTACTTC. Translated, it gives CSAYPTATGEGDEQYF.

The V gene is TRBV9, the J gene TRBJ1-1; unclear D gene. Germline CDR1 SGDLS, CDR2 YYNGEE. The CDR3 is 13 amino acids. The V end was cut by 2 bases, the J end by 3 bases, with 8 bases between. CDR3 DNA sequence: TGTGCCAGCAGCGTTATAAGCTACACTGAAGCTTTCTTT. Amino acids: CASSVISYTEAFF.

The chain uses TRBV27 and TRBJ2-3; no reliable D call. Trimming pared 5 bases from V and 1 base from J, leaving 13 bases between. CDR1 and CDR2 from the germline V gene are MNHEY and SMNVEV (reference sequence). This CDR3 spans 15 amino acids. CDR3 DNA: TGTGCCAGCAGTCCCTACCCTGGGCGCACAGATACGCAGTATTTT. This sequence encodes CASSPYPGRTDTQYF.

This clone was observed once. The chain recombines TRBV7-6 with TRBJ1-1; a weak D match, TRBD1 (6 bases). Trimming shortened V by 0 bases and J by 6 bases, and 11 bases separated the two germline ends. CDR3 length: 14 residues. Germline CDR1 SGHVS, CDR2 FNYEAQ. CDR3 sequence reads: CASSLARGGPEAFF. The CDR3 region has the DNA TGTGCCAGCAGCTTAGCTAGGGGGGGTCCTGAAGCTTTCTTT.

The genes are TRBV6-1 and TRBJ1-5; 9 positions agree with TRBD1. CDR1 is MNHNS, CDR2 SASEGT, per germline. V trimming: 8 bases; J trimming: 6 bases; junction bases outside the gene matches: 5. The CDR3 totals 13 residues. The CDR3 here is CASHHRGPQPQHF. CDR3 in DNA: TGTGCCAGCCATCACAGGGGGCCTCAGCCCCAGCATTTT.

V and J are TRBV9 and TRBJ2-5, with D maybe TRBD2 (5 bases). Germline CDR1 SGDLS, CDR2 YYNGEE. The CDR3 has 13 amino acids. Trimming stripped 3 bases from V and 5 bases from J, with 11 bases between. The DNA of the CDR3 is TGTGCCAGCAGCGAAACCTTAGCGGAGACCCAGTACTTC. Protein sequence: CASSETLAETQYF.

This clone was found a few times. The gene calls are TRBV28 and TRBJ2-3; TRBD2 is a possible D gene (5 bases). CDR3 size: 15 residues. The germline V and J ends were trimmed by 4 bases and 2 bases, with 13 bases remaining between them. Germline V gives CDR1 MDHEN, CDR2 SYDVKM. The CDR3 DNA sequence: TGTGCCAGCAGTTCCCGGGGTAGGCTCACAGATACGCAGTATTTT. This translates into CASSSRGRLTDTQYF.

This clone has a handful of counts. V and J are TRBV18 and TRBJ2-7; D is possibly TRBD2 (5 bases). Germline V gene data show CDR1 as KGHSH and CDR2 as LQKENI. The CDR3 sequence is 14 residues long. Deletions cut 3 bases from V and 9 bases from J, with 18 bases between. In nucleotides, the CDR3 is TGTGCCAGCTCACCTATGGACCCGGGGTTCATGCAGTACTTC. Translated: CASSPMDPGFMQYF.

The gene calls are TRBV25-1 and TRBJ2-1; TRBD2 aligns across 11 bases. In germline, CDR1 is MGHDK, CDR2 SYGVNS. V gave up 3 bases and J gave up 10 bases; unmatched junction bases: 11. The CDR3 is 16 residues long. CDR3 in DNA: TGTGCCAGCAGTGACCCTACTAGCGGGAGTAGAGGGGAGCAGTTCTTC. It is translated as CASSDPTSGSRGEQFF.

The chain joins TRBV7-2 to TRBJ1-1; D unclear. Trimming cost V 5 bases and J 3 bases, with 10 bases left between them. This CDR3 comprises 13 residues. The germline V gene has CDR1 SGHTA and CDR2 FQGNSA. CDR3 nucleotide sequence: TGTGCCAGCAGCCCCCGGGTACACACTGAAGCTTTCTTT. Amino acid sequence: CASSPRVHTEAFF.

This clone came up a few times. CDR3 loop: CASSPTVGYEQYF. CDR3 coding DNA: TGTGCCAGCAGTCCTACAGTGGGCTACGAGCAGTACTTC. The chain joins TRBV6-1 to TRBJ2-7; D is uncertain. CDR3 length: 13 residues. V was cut by 5 bases and J by 3 bases, with 11 bases left in between. The germline CDR1 and CDR2 sequences are MNHNS and SASEGT.

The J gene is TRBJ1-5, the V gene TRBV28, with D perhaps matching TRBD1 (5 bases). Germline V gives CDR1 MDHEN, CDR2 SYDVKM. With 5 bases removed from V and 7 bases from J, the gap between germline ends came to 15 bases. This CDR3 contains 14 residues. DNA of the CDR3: TGTGCCAGCAGTCTACCCCTGGGGGGACAGCCCCAGCATTTT. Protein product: CASSLPLGGQPQHF.

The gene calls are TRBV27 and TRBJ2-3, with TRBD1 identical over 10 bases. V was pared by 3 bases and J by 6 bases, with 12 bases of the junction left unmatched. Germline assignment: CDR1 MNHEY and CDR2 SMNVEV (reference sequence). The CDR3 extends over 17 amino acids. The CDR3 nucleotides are TGTGCCAGCAGTTTGTCCCCCGGGACAGGGGCCTCGGATACGCAGTATTTT. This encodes CASSLSPGTGASDTQYF.

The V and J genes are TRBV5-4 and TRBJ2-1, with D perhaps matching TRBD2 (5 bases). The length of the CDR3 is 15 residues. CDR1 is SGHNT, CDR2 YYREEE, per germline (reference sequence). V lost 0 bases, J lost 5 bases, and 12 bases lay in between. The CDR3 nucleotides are TGTGCCAGCAGCTTGGGACTAACCAACAACAATGAGCAGTTCTTC. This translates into CASSLGLTNNNEQFF. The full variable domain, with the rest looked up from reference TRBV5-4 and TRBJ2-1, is ETGVTQSPTHLIKTRGQQVTLRCSSQSGHNTVSWYQQALGQGPQFIFQYYREEENGRGNFPPRFSGLQFPNYSSELNVNALELDDSALYLCASSLGLTNNNEQFFGPGTRLTVL.

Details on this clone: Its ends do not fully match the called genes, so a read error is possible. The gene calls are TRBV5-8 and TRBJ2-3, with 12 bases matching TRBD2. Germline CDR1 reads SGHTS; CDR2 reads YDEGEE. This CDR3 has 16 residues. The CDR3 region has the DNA TGCGCCAGCAGCCAAGATCTAGCGGGAGGGCCAGATACGCAGTATTTT. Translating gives CASSQDLAGGPDTQYF.

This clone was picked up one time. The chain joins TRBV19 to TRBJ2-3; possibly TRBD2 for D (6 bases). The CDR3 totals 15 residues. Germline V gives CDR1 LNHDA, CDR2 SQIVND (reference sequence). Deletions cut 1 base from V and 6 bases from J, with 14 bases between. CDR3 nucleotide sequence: TGTGCCAGTAGTATAGGCCTAGCGTCCCTTGATACGCAGTATTTT. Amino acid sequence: CASSIGLASLDTQYF.

CDR3 amino acids: CASTLMDWGEQYF. In DNA, the CDR3 is TGTGCCAGCACATTGATGGACTGGGGTGAGCAGTACTTC. The rearrangement joins TRBV2 to TRBJ2-7, with D perhaps TRBD2 (5 bases). V was trimmed by 7 bases and J by 7 bases, leaving 17 bases between them. This CDR3 has 13 residues. CDR1 and CDR2 from the germline V gene are SNHLY and FYNNEI.

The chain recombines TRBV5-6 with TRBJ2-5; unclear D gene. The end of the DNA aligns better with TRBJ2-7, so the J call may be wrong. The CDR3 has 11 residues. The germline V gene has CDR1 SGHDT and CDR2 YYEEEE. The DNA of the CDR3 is TGTGCCAGCAGCGGCTACTACGAGCAGTACTTC. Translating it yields CASSGYYEQYF.

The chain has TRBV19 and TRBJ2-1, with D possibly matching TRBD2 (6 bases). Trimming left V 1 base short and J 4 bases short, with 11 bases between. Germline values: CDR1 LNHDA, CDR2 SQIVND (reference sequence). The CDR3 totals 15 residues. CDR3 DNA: TGTGCCAGTAGTATAGGTTTAGCGGCATACAATGAGCAGTTCTTC. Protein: CASSIGLAAYNEQFF. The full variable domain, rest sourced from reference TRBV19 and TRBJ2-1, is DGGITQSPKYLFRKEGQNVTLSCEQNLNHDAMYWYRQDPGQGLRLIYYSQIVNDFQKGDIAEGYSVSREKKESFPLTVTSAQKNPTAFYLCASSIGLAAYNEQFFGPGTRLTVL.